The entry below describes one TCR beta chain. No antigen is known for it. This entry comes from a study of CD8 T cells in Susac syndrome. FACS was used to enrich TEMRA cells, whereas the CD8+ and CD4+ T cells were obtained by negative isolation. Study-level results: Acknowledgment was made by the study that its TCR sequencing and HLA analysis involved a relatively small number of individuals.

RNA in amounts of roughly 0.5 to 1 ug was reverse transcribed with random hexamers. The authors amplified TCR beta CDR3 across 54 Vbeta and 13 Jbeta using immunoSEQ multiplex PCR. TCRdb reanalysed the immunoSEQ multiplex PCR reads using MiXCR and keeps one entry per CDR3 protein. The sample carries 200,000 to 250,000 distinct CDR3 sequences, 95% recorded once. CDR3 length: 13 residues. The germline V gene encodes CDR1 DFQATT and CDR2 SNEGSKA (reference sequence). Trimming took 1 base from V and 9 from J, leaving 10 bases between them. The TCR originated in a human donor with multiple sclerosis. Sequenced material: CD4+ T cells from PBMCs. V is TRBV20-1 and J is TRBJ1-6; a weak D match, TRBD1 (5 bases). The DNA of the CDR3 is TGCAGTGCTAGAGGGGGGGAAAGTTCACCCCTCCACTTT. Translated, it gives CSARGGESSPLHF.